This T cell receptor beta chain was found in a study of T-cell reconstitution after alpha-beta-depleted transplantation in children (dated by TCRdb to the mid-2010s). For context, the study as a whole: Using TCR repertoire profiling, the study quantitatively followed how T-cell immune reconstitution unfolded in children after TCRalphabeta/CD19-depleted allogeneic hematopoietic cell transplantation.

Libraries were built with PCR. TCRdb names Illumina HiSeq 2500 as the instrument used. TCR library preparation used molecular barcoding, with unique molecular identifiers applied to normalize quantification of the TCRbeta repertoire. The public reads were run again by TCRdb, first through fastp at Q25 and then through MiXCR, and only productive beta chains were kept. One record per CDR3 amino acid sequence lists the most common genes and DNA. A total of approximately 490,000 distinct CDR3 sequences appear in this sample, around an eighth of them only once. 4.5% to 6% of the sample comes from the top ten. V lost 0 bases and J lost 2 bases; the stretch between them is 7 bases long. The CDR3 runs 13 amino acids, cysteine and phenylalanine included. Left in the record is the CDR3 DNA by itself, 39 bases read in frame from the first base. CDR1 DFQATT and CDR2 SNEGSKA were looked up in the germline V gene (reference sequence).

This clonotype appeared a few times. Its antigen specificity is not known. No base quality information exists; no much larger clone differs at one position. The sequence joins TRBV20-1 to TRBJ1-1, with the D gene too uncertain to name. This sequence was found in a human donor who donated a stem cell graft to a child with combined immunodeficiency. The source was PBMCs from the stem cell graft donor, collected from the stem cell graft. DNA sequence: TGCAGTGCTAGAGATCTGGCCAACACTGAAGCTTTCTTT. The resulting protein is CSARDLANTEAFF.